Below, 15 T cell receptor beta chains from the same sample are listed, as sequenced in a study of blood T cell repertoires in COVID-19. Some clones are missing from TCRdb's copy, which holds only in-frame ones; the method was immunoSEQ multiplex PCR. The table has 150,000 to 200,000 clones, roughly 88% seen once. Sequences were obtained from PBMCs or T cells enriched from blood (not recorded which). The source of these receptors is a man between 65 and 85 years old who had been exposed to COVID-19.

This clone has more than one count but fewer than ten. The CDR3 protein is CASSIDGVSYGYTF. CDR3 coding DNA: TGTGCCAGTAGTATAGACGGGGTTTCCTATGGCTACACCTTC. The chain couples TRBV19 to TRBJ1-2; no reliable D call. The V gene lost 0 bases and the J gene lost 4 bases, with 9 bases spanning the gap. The germline V gene encodes CDR1 LNHDA and CDR2 SQIVND (reference sequence). CDR3 length: 14 amino acids.

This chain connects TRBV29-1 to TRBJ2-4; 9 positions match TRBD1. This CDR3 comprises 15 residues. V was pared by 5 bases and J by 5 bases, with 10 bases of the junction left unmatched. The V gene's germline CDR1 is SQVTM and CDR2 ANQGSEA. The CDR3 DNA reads TGCAGCGTTTCCCCCGGTTGGACAGGGGAAAACATTCAGTACTTC. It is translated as CSVSPGWTGENIQYF.

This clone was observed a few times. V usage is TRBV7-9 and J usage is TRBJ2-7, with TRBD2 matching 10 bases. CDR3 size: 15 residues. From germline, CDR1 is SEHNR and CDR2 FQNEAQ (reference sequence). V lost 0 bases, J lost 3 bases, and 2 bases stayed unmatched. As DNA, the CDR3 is TGTGCCAGCAGCTTAGCTAGCGGGGGGAACTACGAGCAGTACTTC. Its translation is CASSLASGGNYEQYF. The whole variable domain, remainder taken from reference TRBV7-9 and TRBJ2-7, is DTGVSQNPRHKITKRGQNVTFRCDPISEHNRLYWYRQTLGQGPEFLTYFQNEAQLEKSRLLSDRFSAERPKGSFSTLEIQRTEQGDSAMYLCASSLASGGNYEQYFGPGTRLTVT.

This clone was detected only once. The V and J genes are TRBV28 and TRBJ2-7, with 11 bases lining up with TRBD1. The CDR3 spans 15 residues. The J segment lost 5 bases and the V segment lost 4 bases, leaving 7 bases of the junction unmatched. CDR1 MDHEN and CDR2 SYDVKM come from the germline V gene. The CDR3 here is CASSSRDRGWHEQYF. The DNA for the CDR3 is TGTGCCAGCAGTTCACGGGACAGGGGGTGGCACGAGCAGTACTTC.

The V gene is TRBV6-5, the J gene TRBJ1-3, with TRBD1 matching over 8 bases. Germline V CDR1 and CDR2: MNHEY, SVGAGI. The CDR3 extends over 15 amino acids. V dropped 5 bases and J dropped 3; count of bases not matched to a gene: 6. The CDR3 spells CASSRQGAVGNTIYF. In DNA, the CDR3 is TGTGCCAGCAGTCGTCAGGGGGCCGTTGGAAACACCATATATTTT.

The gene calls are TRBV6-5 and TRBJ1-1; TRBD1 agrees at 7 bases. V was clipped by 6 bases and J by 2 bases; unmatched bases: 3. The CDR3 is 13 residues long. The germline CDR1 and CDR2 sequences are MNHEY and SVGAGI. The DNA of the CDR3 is TGTGCCAGCAGAAGGACAGGTAACACTGAAGCTTTCTTT. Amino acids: CASRRTGNTEAFF.

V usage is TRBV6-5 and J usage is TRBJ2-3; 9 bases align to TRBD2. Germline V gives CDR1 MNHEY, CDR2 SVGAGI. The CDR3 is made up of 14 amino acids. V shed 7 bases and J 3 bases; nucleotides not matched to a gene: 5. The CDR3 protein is CASTGSGGTDTQYF. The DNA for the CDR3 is TGTGCCAGCACGGGAAGCGGGGGGACAGATACGCAGTATTTT.

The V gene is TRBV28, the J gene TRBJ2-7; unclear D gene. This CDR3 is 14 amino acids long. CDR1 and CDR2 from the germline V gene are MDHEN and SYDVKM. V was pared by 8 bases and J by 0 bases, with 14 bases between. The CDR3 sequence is CASGLPQSSYEQYF. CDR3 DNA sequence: TGTGCCAGCGGGTTACCACAGAGCTCCTACGAGCAGTACTTC. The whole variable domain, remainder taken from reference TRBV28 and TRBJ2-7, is DVKVTQSSRYLVKRTGEKVFLECVQDMDHENMFWYRQDPGLGLRLIYFSYDVKMKEKGDIPEGYSVSREKKERFSLILESASTNQTSMYLCASGLPQSSYEQYFGPGTRLTVT.

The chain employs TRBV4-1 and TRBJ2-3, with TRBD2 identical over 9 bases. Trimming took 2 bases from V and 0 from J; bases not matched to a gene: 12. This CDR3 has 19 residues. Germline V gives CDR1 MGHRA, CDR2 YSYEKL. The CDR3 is CASSQQRLADLFSTDTQYF. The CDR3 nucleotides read TGCGCCAGCAGCCAACAAAGACTAGCGGACCTTTTTAGCACAGATACGCAGTATTTT.

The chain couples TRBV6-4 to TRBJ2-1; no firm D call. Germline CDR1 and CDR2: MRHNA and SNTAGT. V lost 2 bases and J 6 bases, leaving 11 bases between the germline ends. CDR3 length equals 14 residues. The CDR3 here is CASSDQPVGNEQFF. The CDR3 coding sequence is TGTGCCAGCAGTGACCAACCGGTCGGCAATGAGCAGTTCTTC.

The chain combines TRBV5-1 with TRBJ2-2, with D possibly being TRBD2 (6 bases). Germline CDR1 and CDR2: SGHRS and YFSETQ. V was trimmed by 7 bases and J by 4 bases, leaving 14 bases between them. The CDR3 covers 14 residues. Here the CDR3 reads CASAGREVTGELFF. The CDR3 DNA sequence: TGCGCCAGCGCGGGCAGGGAGGTCACCGGGGAGCTGTTTTTT. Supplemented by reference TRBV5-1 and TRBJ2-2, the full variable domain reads KAGVTQTPRYLIKTRGQQVTLSCSPISGHRSVSWYQQTPGQGLQFLFEYFSETQRNKGNFPGRFSGRQFSNSRSEMNVSTLELGDSALYLCASAGREVTGELFFGEGSRLTVL.

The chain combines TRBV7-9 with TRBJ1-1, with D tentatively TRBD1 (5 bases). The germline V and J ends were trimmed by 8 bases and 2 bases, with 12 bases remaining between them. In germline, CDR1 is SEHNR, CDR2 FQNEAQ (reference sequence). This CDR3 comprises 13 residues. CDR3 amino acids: CASAQESNTEAFF. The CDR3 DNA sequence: TGTGCCAGCGCACAGGAATCTAACACTGAAGCTTTCTTT.

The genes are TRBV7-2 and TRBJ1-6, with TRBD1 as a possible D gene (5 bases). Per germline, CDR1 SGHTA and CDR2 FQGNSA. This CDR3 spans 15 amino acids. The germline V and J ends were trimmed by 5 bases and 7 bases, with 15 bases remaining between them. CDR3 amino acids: CASSPSGTSNSPLHF. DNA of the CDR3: TGTGCCAGCAGCCCCTCTGGGACTTCAAATTCACCCCTCCACTTT.

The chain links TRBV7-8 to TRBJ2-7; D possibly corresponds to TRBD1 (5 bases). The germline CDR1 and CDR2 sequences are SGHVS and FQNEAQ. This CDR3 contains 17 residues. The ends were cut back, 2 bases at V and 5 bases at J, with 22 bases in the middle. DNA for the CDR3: TGTGCCAGCAGCTTAACAGGTGGTGGGTCAGGACACCACGAGCAGTACTTC. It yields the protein CASSLTGGGSGHHEQYF.

CDR3 DNA: TGTGCCAGTAAGGACAGACAGAACACTGAAGCTTTCTTT. Translating gives CASKDRQNTEAFF. V gene TRBV19 combines with J gene TRBJ1-1; a weak D match, TRBD1 (6 bases). This CDR3 is built from 13 residues. Germline V gene lookup returns CDR1 LNHDA and CDR2 SQIVND (reference sequence). V lost 7 bases to trimming and J lost 1 base, with 10 bases between them.